This record covers a single T cell receptor beta chain. V lost 7 bases and J lost 8; bases outside the gene matches: 12. Germline values: CDR1 MRHNA, CDR2 SNTAGT. The CDR3 loop spans 15 amino acids. This sample is drawn from a study of blood T cell repertoires in COVID-19. Study-wide context: Sources were T cells, B-cell-depleted T cells, or PBMCs; the material itself was cDNA or gDNA.

Per the study methods: Cell counts per sample came from amplifying reference gene primers. Libraries were prepared by immunoSEQ multiplex PCR; TCRdb keeps only in-frame clonotypes and omits some of them. V and J calls plus clone size are reproduced from that table; the DNA served to infer D and trimming. Seen here are hundreds of thousands of clones, 70% to 90% observed once, and the top ten hold around 7.8%. The Seattle patients, enrolled during active infection, were followed longitudinally. This TCR was sampled from a woman aged 45-65 years with COVID-19, enrolled during active disease. V usage is TRBV6-4 and J usage is TRBJ2-1; 9 nucleotides match TRBD2. Sequencing was done on a sample of peripheral blood. The DNA of the CDR3 is TGTGCCAGCAACCACGGAGGCGGGGGGGCGGATGAGCAGTTCTTC. This sequence encodes CASNHGGGGADEQFF.